This TCR beta chain was obtained from a study of regulatory T cells in long-lasting Graves disease. Findings of the study overall: Not thyroid tissue but only peripheral blood was studied.

This clonotype was found many times. What it binds is not known. The junction does not match germline at one end; this may be a read error. Time point here: persistent/refractory GD, antithyroid drugs over 5 years with positive TRAb. Researchers made the TCR library from RNA that was extracted from PBMCs. Germline V CDR1 and CDR2: MNHNS, SASEGT. This CDR3 is 16 amino acids long. Investigators prepared the TCR beta libraries by applying iRepertoire HTBI primers and Arm-PCR of CDR3 regions. TCRdb used MiXCR to reprocess the multiplex PCR reads, holding one entry per CDR3 protein. Altogether roughly 450,000 distinct CDR3 sequences are present, 23% being singletons, with the ten largest covering about a quarter.

This sequence was found in a female donor with Graves disease. The chain joins TRBV6-1 to TRBJ1-1; D call uncertain. Sequenced material: peripheral blood mononuclear cells (PBMCs), taken when the disease was refractory, from a patient treated with antithyroid drugs. The CDR3 is CASSKAHSFMNTEAFF. The DNA for the CDR3 is TGTGCCAGCAGTAAAGCCCACAGTTTCATGAACACTGAAGCTTTCTTT.